This TCR beta chain appears in the sequencing data of a study of Graves' ophthalmopathy and Graves' hyperthyroidism. Across the study: In this cohort's terms, stable hyperthyroidism meant no ophthalmopathy by 18 months of follow-up.

With respect to this clonotype: Its antigen remains unidentified.

Findings of the study overall: The model flagged ophthalmopathy progression at 65% to 71% sensitivity and 72% to 75% specificity. Blood samples also showed most expanded thyroid clonotypes exceeding 0.001 frequency. Distinction of ophthalmopathy from stable hyperthyroidism by a 13-signature model reached over 85% sensitivity and 81.08% specificity.

Amplification of the TCR beta CDR3 regions used RNA transcripts (as template). HTBI primers were employed in first-round RT-PCR, then a second-round multiplex PCR followed. MiXCR, run by TCRdb on the multiplex PCR reads, gives a single entry per CDR3 protein. The sample contains approximately 1.2 million distinct CDR3 sequences, 35% to 45% of which appear only once. This CDR3 is 16 amino acids long. Germline loops: CDR1 SEHNR, CDR2 FQNEAQ (reference sequence). Trimming removed 4 bases from V and 0 bases from J, with 12 bases in between. Sequencing input: peripheral blood or thyroid tissue (not recorded which). The chain has TRBV7-9 and TRBJ2-2; unclear D gene. This TCR came from an adult man with Graves' hyperthyroidism. The DNA of the CDR3 is TGTGCCAGCAGCTCAACTCGCGACGCGAACACCGGGGAGCTGTTTTTT. It is translated as CASSSTRDANTGELFF.